Below, 15 T cell receptor beta chains from the same sample are listed, as sequenced in a study of CD8 T cells in ankylosing spondylitis. Study-level results: The study identified a TCR beta motif of eight highly homologous variants that appeared characteristic of ankylosing spondylitis blood.

These receptors are not linked to any known antigen. TCRdb re-called the 5' RACE reads through MiXCR, storing one row per CDR3 protein. The sample has a few hundred thousand distinct CDR3 sequences, 6% to 8% seen once; the top ten hold approximately 15%. The sample consisted of blood, either unsorted or a sorted T cell fraction (not recorded which). All receptors derive from a male donor with ankylosing spondylitis.

This clonotype was counted a few times. The chain couples TRBV11-2 to TRBJ1-1, with D unclear. The CDR3 totals 13 residues. Per germline, CDR1 SGHAT and CDR2 FQNNGV. V shed 1 base and J shed 5 bases, with 8 bases lying between them. CDR3 DNA sequence: TGTGCCAGCAGCTTAGGTGTGGAGACTGAAGCTTTCTTT. This translates into CASSLGVETEAFF.

The sample holds many counts of this clonotype. V usage is TRBV12-3 or TRBV12-4 and J usage is TRBJ1-1; D gene unclear. V lost 6 bases and J 3 bases, leaving 8 bases between the germline ends. The CDR3 covers 12 residues. CDR3 in DNA: TGTGCCAGCAGGTTTTGGGACACTGAAGCTTTCTTT. This translates into CASRFWDTEAFF.

In this sample, this clonotype turned up many times. The chain recombines TRBV20-1 with TRBJ2-7; 11 nucleotides align to TRBD2. The CDR3 is 14 amino acids. Germline V gene lookup returns CDR1 DFQATT and CDR2 SNEGSKA (reference sequence). The ends lost 1 base at V and 7 bases at J; junction bases unmatched: 6. For the CDR3, the DNA is TGCAGTGCTAGAGTACTAGCGGGAGTTAAAGAGCAGTACTTC. This encodes CSARVLAGVKEQYF.

This clonotype was seen at least ten times. This rearrangement joins TRBV7-9 to TRBJ2-7; the match to TRBD2 covers 9 bases. The germline CDR1 and CDR2 sequences are SEHNR and FQNEAQ (reference sequence). Unmatched junction bases numbered 3, after V lost 3 bases and J lost 3 bases. The CDR3 contains 14 residues. CDR3 loop: CASSFASGDYEQYF. DNA of the CDR3: TGTGCCAGCAGCTTCGCTAGCGGGGACTACGAGCAGTACTTC.

The chain links TRBV25-1 to TRBJ1-2; TRBD1 might be the D (5 bases). Germline lookup yields CDR1 MGHDK and CDR2 SYGVNS. This CDR3 spans 13 amino acids. The ends were cut back, 3 bases at V and 3 bases at J, with 8 bases in the middle. The CDR3 nucleotides read TGTGCCAGCAGTGAGGTAGGGGACTATGGCTACACCTTC. It codes for CASSEVGDYGYTF.

This clonotype was seen at least ten times. The chain links TRBV4-2 to TRBJ1-2, with unresolved D. CDR1 is LGHNA and CDR2 is YNFKEQ in the germline V gene. The V gene lost 1 base and the J gene lost 4 bases, with 7 bases spanning the gap. The length of the CDR3 is 13 residues. The CDR3 region is CASSQGVSYGYTF. DNA for the CDR3: TGTGCCAGCAGCCAAGGCGTCAGCTATGGCTACACCTTC.

This clonotype was counted many times. The V and J genes are TRBV2 and TRBJ2-7; TRBD2 is a possible D gene (6 bases). The CDR3 sequence is 15 residues long. Germline V gene data show CDR1 as SNHLY and CDR2 as FYNNEI. The germline V and J ends were trimmed by 7 bases and 0 bases, with 16 bases remaining between them. The CDR3 region has the DNA TGTGCCAGCATGTTTTTAGCGGAGAGCTCCTACGAGCAGTACTTC. As protein: CASMFLAESSYEQYF.

This clonotype was recorded at least ten times. The gene calls are TRBV6-5 and TRBJ2-1; no reliable D call. The CDR3 spans 13 residues. Trimming pared 0 bases from V and 3 bases from J, leaving 3 bases between. Germline V CDR1 and CDR2: MNHEY, SVGAGI. The CDR3 loop reads CASSYSVYNEQFF. CDR3 nucleotide sequence: TGTGCCAGCAGTTACTCGGTCTACAATGAGCAGTTCTTC.

This rearrangement joins TRBV10-3 to TRBJ2-7, with unresolved D. Trimming stripped 6 bases from V and 5 bases from J, with 11 bases between. CDR1 is ENHRY, CDR2 SYGVKD, per germline. This CDR3 is built from 12 residues. For the CDR3, the DNA is TGTGCCATCAGGGTGACACGGGACGAGCAGTACTTC. It is translated as CAIRVTRDEQYF.

This clonotype showed up just a few times. The DNA for the CDR3 is TGCAGTGCTAGAGATATAGCGGCCCCGCGACCCTACGAGCAGTACTTC. As protein: CSARDIAAPRPYEQYF. J is TRBJ2-7 and V is TRBV20-1; D might be TRBD2 (6 bases). The CDR3 length is 16 residues. CDR1 is DFQATT and CDR2 is SNEGSKA in the germline V gene (reference sequence). V dropped 0 bases and J dropped 2 bases, with 17 bases sitting between them.

At least ten counts were recorded for this clonotype. The V gene is TRBV7-9, the J gene TRBJ1-1, with TRBD1 as a possible D gene (5 bases). Trimming removed 7 bases from V and 6 bases from J, with 15 bases in between. The CDR3 runs to 13 residues. Germline values: CDR1 SEHNR, CDR2 FQNEAQ (reference sequence). CDR3 coding DNA: TGTGCCAGCACCGGGGGGGGTACGGCTGAAGCTTTCTTT. Translating gives CASTGGGTAEAFF.

In this sample, this clonotype turned up many times. The V call is TRBV7-2, the J call TRBJ2-5, with D perhaps TRBD2 (5 bases). CDR3 length equals 15 residues. The germline CDR1 and CDR2 sequences are SGHTA and FQGNSA. Trimming removed 1 base at V and 2 bases at J, with 11 bases between. In nucleotides, the CDR3 is TGTGCCAGCAGCTTAGAGGTCCTAGCACAAGAGACCCAGTACTTC. Residues: CASSLEVLAQETQYF.

This clonotype was counted only a few times. This rearrangement joins TRBV7-9 to TRBJ1-2; D is unclear. The CDR3 extends over 14 amino acids. Looked up from germline, CDR1 is SEHNR and CDR2 is FQNEAQ (reference sequence). The V and J ends lost 11 bases and 5 bases respectively, with 21 bases between them. For the CDR3, the DNA is TGTGCCTGTCACCCTCCCGGACGGATTTATGGCTACACCTTC. Protein: CACHPPGRIYGYTF.

There are many counts of this clonotype. The gene calls are TRBV12-3 or TRBV12-4 and TRBJ2-3; the D gene is possibly TRBD2 (6 bases). The CDR3 spans 15 residues. V was clipped by 6 bases and J by 1 base, with 14 bases between them. Written as DNA, the CDR3 is TGTGCCAGCAGCTTACTAGCTCTCGGCACAGATACGCAGTATTTT. Protein sequence: CASSLLALGTDTQYF.

This clonotype was seen only a few times. V and J are TRBV6-5 and TRBJ1-5; D remains unclear. Trimming shortened V by 0 bases and J by 6 bases, and 12 bases separated the two germline ends. Per the germline V gene, CDR1 is MNHEY and CDR2 is SVGAGI. This CDR3 has 15 residues. The CDR3 DNA reads TGTGCCAGCAGTTACTCGGGAGAAGTCGCTCAGCCCCAGCATTTT. The encoded protein is CASSYSGEVAQPQHF.